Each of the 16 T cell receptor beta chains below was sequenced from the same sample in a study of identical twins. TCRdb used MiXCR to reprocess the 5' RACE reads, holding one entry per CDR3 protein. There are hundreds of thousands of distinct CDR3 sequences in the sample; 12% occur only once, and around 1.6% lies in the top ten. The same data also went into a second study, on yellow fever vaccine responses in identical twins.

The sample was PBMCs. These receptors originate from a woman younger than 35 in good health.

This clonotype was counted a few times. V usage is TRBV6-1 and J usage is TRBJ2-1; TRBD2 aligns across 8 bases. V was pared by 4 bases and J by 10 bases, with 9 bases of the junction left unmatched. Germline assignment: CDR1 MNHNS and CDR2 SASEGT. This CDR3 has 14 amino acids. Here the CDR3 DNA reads TGTGCCAGCAGTGCACTAGCGGCCTACGGGGAGCAGTTCTTC. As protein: CASSALAAYGEQFF.

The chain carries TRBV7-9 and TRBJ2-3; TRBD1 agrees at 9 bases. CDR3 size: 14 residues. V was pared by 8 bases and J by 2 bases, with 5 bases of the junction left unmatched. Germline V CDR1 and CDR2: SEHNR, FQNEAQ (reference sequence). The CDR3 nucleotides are TGTGCCAGCGCATGGACAGGGGTCACAGATACGCAGTATTTT. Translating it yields CASAWTGVTDTQYF.

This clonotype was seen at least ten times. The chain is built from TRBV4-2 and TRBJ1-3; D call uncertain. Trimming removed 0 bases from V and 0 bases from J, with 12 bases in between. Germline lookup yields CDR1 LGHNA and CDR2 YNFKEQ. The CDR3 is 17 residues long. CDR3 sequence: CASSQDQMVLSGNTIYF. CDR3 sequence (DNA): TGTGCCAGCAGCCAAGACCAGATGGTGCTCTCTGGAAACACCATATATTTT.

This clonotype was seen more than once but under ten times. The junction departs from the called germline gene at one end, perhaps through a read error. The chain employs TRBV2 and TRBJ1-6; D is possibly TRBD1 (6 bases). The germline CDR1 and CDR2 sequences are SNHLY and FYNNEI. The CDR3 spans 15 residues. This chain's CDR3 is CASDKGVRYDSPLHF. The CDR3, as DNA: TGTGCCAGCGACAAGGGGGTACGCTATGATTCACCCCTCCACTTT. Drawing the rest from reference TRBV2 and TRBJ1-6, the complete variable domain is EPEVTQTPSHQVTQMGQEVILRCVPISNHLYFYWYRQILGQKVEFLVSFYNNEISEKSEIFDDQFSVERPDGSNFTLKIRSTKLEDSAMYFCASDKGVRYDSPLHFGNGTRLTVT.

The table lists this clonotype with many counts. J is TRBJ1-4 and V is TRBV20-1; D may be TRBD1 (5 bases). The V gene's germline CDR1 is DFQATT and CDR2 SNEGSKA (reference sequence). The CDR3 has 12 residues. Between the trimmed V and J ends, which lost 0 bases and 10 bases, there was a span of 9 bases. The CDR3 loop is CSAREVGGKLFF. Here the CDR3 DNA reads TGCAGTGCTAGAGAGGTGGGGGGAAAACTGTTTTTT.

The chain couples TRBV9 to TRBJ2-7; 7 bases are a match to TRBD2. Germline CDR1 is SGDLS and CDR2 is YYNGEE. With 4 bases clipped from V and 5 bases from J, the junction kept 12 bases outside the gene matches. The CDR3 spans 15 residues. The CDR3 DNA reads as TGTGCCAGCAGCCCCCAAGCGACTAGCCGCGACGAGCAGTACTTC. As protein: CASSPQATSRDEQYF.

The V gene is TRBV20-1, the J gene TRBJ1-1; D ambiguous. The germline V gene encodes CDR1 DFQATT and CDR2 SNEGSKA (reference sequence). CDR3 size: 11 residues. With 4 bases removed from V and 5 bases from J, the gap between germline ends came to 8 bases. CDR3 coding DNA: TGCAGTGCTATCCCATGGACTGAAGCTTTCTTT. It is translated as CSAIPWTEAFF.

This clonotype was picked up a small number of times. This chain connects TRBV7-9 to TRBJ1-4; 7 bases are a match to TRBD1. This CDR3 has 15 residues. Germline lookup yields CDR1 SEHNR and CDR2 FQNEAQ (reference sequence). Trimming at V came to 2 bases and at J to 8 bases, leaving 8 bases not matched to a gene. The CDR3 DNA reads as TGTGCCAGCAGCTTACGACTTCAGGGGGGGGAAAAACTGTTTTTT. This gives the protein CASSLRLQGGEKLFF. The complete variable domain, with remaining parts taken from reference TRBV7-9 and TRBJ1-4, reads DTGVSQNPRHKITKRGQNVTFRCDPISEHNRLYWYRQTLGQGPEFLTYFQNEAQLEKSRLLSDRFSAERPKGSFSTLEIQRTEQGDSAMYLCASSLRLQGGEKLFFGSGTQLSVL.

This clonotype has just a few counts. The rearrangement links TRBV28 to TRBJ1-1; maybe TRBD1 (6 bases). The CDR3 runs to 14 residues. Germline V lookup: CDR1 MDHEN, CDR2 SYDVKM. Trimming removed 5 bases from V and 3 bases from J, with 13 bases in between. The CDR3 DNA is TGTGCCAGCAGTCCAACAGGGAGGTACACTGAAGCTTTCTTT. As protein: CASSPTGRYTEAFF.

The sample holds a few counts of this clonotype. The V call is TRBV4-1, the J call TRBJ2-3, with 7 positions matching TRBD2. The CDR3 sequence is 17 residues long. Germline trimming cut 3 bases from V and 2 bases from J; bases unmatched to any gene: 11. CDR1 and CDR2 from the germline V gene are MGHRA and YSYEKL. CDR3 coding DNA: TGCGCCAGCAGCCATGTCGCGGGAGACCTCCTCACAGATACGCAGTATTTT. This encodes CASSHVAGDLLTDTQYF.

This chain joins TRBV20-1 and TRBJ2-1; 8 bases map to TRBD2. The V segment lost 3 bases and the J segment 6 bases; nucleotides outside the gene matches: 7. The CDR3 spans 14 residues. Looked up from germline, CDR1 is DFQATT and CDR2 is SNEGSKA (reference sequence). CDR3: CSASKREIGNEQFF. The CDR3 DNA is TGCAGTGCTAGTAAGCGGGAGATCGGCAATGAGCAGTTCTTC.

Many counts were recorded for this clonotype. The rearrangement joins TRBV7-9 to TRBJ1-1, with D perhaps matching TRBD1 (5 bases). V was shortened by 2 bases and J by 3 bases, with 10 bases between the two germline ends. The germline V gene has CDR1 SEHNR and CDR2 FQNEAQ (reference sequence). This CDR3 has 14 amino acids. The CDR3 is CASSLLGEDTEAFF. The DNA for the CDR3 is TGTGCCAGCAGCTTATTGGGGGAGGACACTGAAGCTTTCTTT.

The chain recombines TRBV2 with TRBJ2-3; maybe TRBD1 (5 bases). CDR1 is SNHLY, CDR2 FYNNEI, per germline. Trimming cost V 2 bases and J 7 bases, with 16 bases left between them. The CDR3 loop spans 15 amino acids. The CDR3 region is CASSEYQGTTNTQYF. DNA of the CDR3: TGTGCCAGCAGTGAATACCAGGGAACTACAAATACGCAGTATTTT.

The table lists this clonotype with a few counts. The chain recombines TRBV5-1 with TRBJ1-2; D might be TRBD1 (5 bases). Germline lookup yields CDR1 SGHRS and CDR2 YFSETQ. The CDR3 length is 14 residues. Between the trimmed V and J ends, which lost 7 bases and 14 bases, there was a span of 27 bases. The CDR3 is CASESIPGRRENTF. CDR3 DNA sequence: TGCGCCAGCGAGAGTATTCCGGGACGCCGAGAAAATACCTTC. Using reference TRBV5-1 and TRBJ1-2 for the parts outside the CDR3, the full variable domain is KAGVTQTPRYLIKTRGQQVTLSCSPISGHRSVSWYQQTPGQGLQFLFEYFSETQRNKGNFPGRFSGRQFSNSRSEMNVSTLELGDSALYLCASESIPGRRENTFGSGTRLTVV.

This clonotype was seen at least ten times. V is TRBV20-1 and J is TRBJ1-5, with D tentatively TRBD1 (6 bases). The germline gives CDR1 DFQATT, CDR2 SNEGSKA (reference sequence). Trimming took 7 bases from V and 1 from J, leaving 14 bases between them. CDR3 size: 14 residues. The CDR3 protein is CSVPGQQSNQPQHF. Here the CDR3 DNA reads TGCAGTGTCCCGGGACAACAAAGCAATCAGCCCCAGCATTTT.

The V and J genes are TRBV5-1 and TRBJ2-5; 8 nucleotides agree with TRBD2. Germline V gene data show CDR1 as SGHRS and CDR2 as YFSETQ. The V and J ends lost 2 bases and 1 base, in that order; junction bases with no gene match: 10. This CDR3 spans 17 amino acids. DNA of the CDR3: TGCGCCAGCAGCTTCCTATCGGGGGGGTACCTCCAAGAGACCCAGTACTTC. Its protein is CASSFLSGGYLQETQYF.